This T cell receptor beta chain stems from a study of cytomegalovirus exposure and HLA in healthy donors. Overall study: Researchers found that approximately 85% of 350 to 500 genotyped donors fell within the Caucasian-associated ancestry cluster.

CDR1 is ENHRY and CDR2 is SYGVKD in the germline V gene. Trimming took off 0 bases at V and 6 bases at J, with 11 bases between the two ends. The CDR3 is 14 amino acids. This PCR relied on a set of 60 Vbeta primers and 13 Jbeta primers. Sequencing used immunoSEQ multiplex PCR; TCRdb keeps in-frame clones, though not all of them. The sample gives 150,000 to 200,000 clones, roughly 90% of which show up once; about 0.24% is in the top ten. A remark on this clone: No antigen is known for it.

Study observations and caveats: In a later analysis, donors in an Asian-associated ancestry cluster reportedly had fewer N-insertions in productive TCRs than the cohort mean. The majority of TCR sequences were rare, yet some public TCRs appeared in many donors. The study listed around 150 cytomegalovirus-associated TCR beta chains.

This clonotype originated in a girl less than two years old in good health and CMV-seronegative. The chain combines TRBV10-3 with TRBJ1-2; no clear D. Sequenced: PBMCs. CDR3 loop: CAISESRFLDGYTF. The CDR3 nucleotides are TGTGCCATCAGTGAGTCACGATTCTTAGATGGCTACACCTTC.